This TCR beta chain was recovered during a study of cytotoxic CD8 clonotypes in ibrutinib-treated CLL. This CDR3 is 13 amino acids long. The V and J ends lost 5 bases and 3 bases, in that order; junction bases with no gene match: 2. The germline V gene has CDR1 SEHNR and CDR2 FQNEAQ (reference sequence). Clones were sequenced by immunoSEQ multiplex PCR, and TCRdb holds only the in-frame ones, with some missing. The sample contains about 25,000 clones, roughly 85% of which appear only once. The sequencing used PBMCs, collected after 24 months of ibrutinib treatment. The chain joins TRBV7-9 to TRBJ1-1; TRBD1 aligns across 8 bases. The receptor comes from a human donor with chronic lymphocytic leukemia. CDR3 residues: CASSLDRDTEAFF. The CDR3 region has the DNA TGTGCCAGCAGCCTGGACAGGGACACTGAAGCTTTCTTT. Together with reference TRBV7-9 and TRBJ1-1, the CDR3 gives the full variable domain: DTGVSQNPRHKITKRGQNVTFRCDPISEHNRLYWYRQTLGQGPEFLTYFQNEAQLEKSRLLSDRFSAERPKGSFSTLEIQRTEQGDSAMYLCASSLDRDTEAFFGQGTRLTVV.